This passage covers 5 T cell receptor beta chains from one sample sequenced in a study of blood T cell repertoires in COVID-19. Assay: immunoSEQ multiplex PCR; the TCRdb copy retains only in-frame clones and omits some. The data hold 30,000 to 40,000 clones, with less than 90% observed a single time. Specimen: peripheral blood. Receptor source: a man in his sixties with COVID-19, enrolled during active disease.

On this clone itself: The germline gene is not matched at one end of the junction; a read error may be the cause. Other DNA sequences in the sample encode the same CDR3. The chain employs TRBV7-8 and TRBJ1-5; D uncertain. The CDR3 is made up of 14 amino acids. From germline, CDR1 is SGHVS and CDR2 FQNEAQ. The CDR3: CASSVLGGNQPQHF. CDR3 nucleotides: TGTGCTAGCAGCGTGTTGGGAGGCAATCAGCCCCAGCATTTT.

This chain joins TRBV30 and TRBJ1-1; 7 nucleotides match TRBD1. CDR3 length equals 12 residues. Germline V gene lookup returns CDR1 GTSNPN and CDR2 SVGIG (reference sequence). After removal of 2 bases from V and 7 bases from J, the junction contained 4 bases not matched to a gene. The CDR3 coding sequence is TGTGCCTGGAGTTTTAGACAGGGTGAAGCTTTCTTT. It is translated as CAWSFRQGEAFF.

The gene calls are TRBV5-4 and TRBJ1-4; tentatively, D is TRBD1 (5 bases). Germline V gene data show CDR1 as SGHNT and CDR2 as YYREEE (reference sequence). CDR3 length: 15 residues. The V gene lost 5 bases and the J gene lost 8 bases, with 19 bases spanning the gap. CDR3 residues: CASSGTVGGREKLFF. CDR3 nucleotide sequence: TGTGCCAGCAGTGGGACCGTGGGGGGTAGGGAAAAACTGTTTTTT.

This rearrangement joins TRBV27 to TRBJ1-1; D gene unclear. The ends were cut back, 0 bases at V and 0 bases at J, with 5 bases in the middle. The CDR3 runs 14 residues. From germline, CDR1 is MNHEY and CDR2 SMNVEV (reference sequence). The CDR3 is CASSLSKLNTEAFF. CDR3 nucleotides: TGTGCCAGCAGTTTATCGAAGCTGAACACTGAAGCTTTCTTT.

The rearrangement joins TRBV6-6 to TRBJ2-2, with a weak D call TRBD2 (5 bases). The CDR3 runs 16 residues. V was cut by 2 bases and J by 6 bases, with 16 bases left in between. The germline CDR1 and CDR2 sequences are MNHNY and SVGAGI (reference sequence). The CDR3 reads CASSYPRGSEAGELFF. In nucleotides, the CDR3 is TGTGCCAGCAGTTACCCTCGAGGTTCGGAGGCCGGGGAGCTGTTTTTT.